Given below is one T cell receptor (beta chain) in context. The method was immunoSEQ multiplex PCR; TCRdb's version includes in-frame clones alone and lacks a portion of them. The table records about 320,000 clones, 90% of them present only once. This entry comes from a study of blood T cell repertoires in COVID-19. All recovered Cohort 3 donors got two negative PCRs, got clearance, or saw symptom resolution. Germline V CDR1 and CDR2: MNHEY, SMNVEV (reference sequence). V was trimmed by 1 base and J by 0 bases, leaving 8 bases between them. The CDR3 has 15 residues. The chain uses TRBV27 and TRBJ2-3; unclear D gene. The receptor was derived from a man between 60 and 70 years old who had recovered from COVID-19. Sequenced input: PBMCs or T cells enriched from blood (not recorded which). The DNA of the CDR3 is TGTGCCAGCAGTTTATTATATTCTAGCACAGATACGCAGTATTTT. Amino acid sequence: CASSLLYSSTDTQYF.